Below, one T cell receptor beta chain is given with its context. Its specificity is not known. CDR3 length equals 14 residues. These data come from a study of human CD8 memory T cell subsets. The authors made TCR beta libraries using UMI-labeled 5' RACE. With the 5' RACE reads reprocessed, TCRdb shows one record per CDR3 protein and no DNA. The table lists under 7,000 distinct CDR3 sequences. Exhausted-like traits marked the TPEX cells, which were CCR7+ PD-1+ TIGIT+ early memory CD8+ T cells. It was negative magnetic separation that enriched the total CD8+ T cells. General study findings and limits: In contrast to effector memory cells, stem-like memory and precursor exhausted T cells had similarly high diversity.

The source material was CD8+ T cells from PBMCs. The source is a human donor in good health. J is TRBJ2-7 and V is TRBV12-3 or TRBV12-4; TCRdb's assignment of TRBD2 cannot be checked, as there is no DNA. The CDR3 is CASSGTSGKYEQYF.